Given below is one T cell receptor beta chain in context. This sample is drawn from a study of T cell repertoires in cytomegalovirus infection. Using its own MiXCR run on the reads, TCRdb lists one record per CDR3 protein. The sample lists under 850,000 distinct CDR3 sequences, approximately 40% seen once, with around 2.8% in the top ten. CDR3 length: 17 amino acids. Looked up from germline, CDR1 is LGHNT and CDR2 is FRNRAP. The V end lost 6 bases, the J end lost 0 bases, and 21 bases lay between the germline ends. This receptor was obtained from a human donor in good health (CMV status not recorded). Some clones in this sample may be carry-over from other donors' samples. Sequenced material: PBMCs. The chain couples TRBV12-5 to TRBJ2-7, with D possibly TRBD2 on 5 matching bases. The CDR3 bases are TGTGCTAGTGGCCGACACCCCCCTAGCCAGGCCTCCTACGAGCAGTACTTC. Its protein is CASGRHPPSQASYEQYF.